This record covers a single T cell receptor beta chain. The CDR3 end is not reached by the read, which stops 3 residues before it; the germline J gene fills it in. The data were taken from a study of Tregs in tolerant kidney transplant recipients. V was clipped by 7 bases and J by 3 bases; unmatched bases: 9. In germline, CDR1 is LNHDA, CDR2 SQIVND (reference sequence). The CDR3 covers 14 residues. Sequencing was performed with immunoSEQ multiplex PCR; in TCRdb, only in-frame clones are kept and a portion is missing. The sample totals 50,000 or so clones. The chain joins TRBV19 to TRBJ2-7; 7 positions match TRBD1. The sample was CD4+ T cells from blood, taken before the transplant. The receptor was isolated from a human donor who received a combined kidney and bone marrow transplant. The covered CDR3 bases are TGTGCCAGTAACCACCGGACAGGCCACTACGAG. Translated, it gives CASNHRTGHYE. The full-length CDR3 reads as CASNHRTGHYEQYF.